This entry describes one T cell receptor beta chain. No antigen is known for it. The data stem from a study of T cell responses to AZD1222 COVID-19 vaccine. Study results and caveats: Donors, mostly white British, included more females; clonal diversity was possibly underestimated. All repertoire sampling was performed exclusively after the peak T cell response.

The CDR3 is made up of 15 amino acids. Germline CDR1 is MNHEY and CDR2 is SVGAGI. V lost 6 bases to trimming and J lost 6 bases; unmatched junction nucleotides: 9. Some clones are missing from TCRdb's copy, which holds only in-frame ones; the method was immunoSEQ multiplex PCR. The sample includes some 140,000 clones, roughly nine tenths of them seen just once. The TCR comes from an adult in good health. This specimen was peripheral blood, taken on day 0 of AZD1222 vaccination. The genes are TRBV6-5 and TRBJ2-2; TRBD1 aligns across 8 bases. As DNA, the CDR3 is TGTGCCAGCAGACATGACAGGGGAGTTCCCGGGGAGCTGTTTTTT. It yields the protein CASRHDRGVPGELFF.